Given below is one TCR beta chain in context. TCRdb fed the PCR reads into MiXCR, producing one record per CDR3 protein. The data show 65,000 to 70,000 distinct CDR3 sequences, 15% to 20% seen once. The sample comes from a study of molecular identifiers for immune sequencing clone quantification. Germline CDR1 SNHLY, CDR2 FYNNEI. The CDR3 spans 15 residues. V shed 0 bases and J shed 5 bases, with 13 bases lying between them. The source of this sequence is a human donor in good health. Some libraries in this study had Jurkat cell RNA spiked in. Sequenced material: naive CD8+ T cells from blood, with Jurkat cell RNA spiked in. Specified subset: FACS-sorted CD8+CD4-CCR7+CD45RA+ naive T cells. The rearrangement uses TRBV2 and TRBJ2-5, with TRBD2 as a possible D gene (6 bases). CDR3 amino acids: CASSEARGAGETQYF. The DNA of the CDR3 is TGTGCCAGCAGTGAAGCGCGGGGAGCTGGGGAGACCCAGTACTTC.